This T cell receptor beta chain was found in a study of cytomegalovirus exposure and HLA in healthy donors. Overall study findings and caveats: In a later analysis, HLA-associated TCR beta chains were more clonally expanded than equally common others.

CDR1 is SNHLY and CDR2 is FYNNEI in the germline V gene. J was trimmed by 7 bases and V by 5 bases; bases with no gene match: 8. The CDR3 runs 14 residues. Notes on this clone: Its antigen is not known.

The PCR used 60 Vbeta and 13 Jbeta primers. Study processing details: As a later analysis found, there were 60 million to 90 million unique TCR beta chains, of which 8.5 million to 14 million were shared. Repertoires were generated with immunoSEQ multiplex PCR, while TCRdb's copy carries only in-frame clones and drops some. The V and J calls and the clone size are those of that table, but D and trimming were determined from the DNA. Of over 200,000 clones listed, more than 65% are singletons. The rearrangement links TRBV2 to TRBJ1-2, with 9 bases identical to TRBD1. This TCR derives from a woman aged 25 to 39 in good health and CMV-seronegative. Sequenced: PBMCs. CDR3 DNA sequence: TGTGCCAGCAGTTCCGGGACAGGGATAGGTGGCTACACCTTC. Encoded protein: CASSSGTGIGGYTF.